Listed below are T cell receptor beta chains from one sample, sequenced in a study of T-cell memory formation after mild COVID-19. MiXCR, run by TCRdb on the 5' RACE reads, gives a single entry per CDR3 protein. The sample records fewer than 500,000 distinct CDR3 sequences, 20% to 25% being singletons. The sample consisted of PBMCs or a T cell subset sorted from them (not recorded which). The receptors derive from an adult woman who had mild COVID-19 (a few samples of this study predate the infection). Cell type and time point are not known. Both conserved end residues are part of each CDR3. The D gene is left open where the match is weak. Only some rows state a clone size, as once, few, many or a class for expanded clones.

d_call	v_call	cdr3_length	j_call	clone_size	cdr3_nt	cdr3_aa
NA	TRBV2	12	TRBJ2-3	NA	TGTGCCGGGCACCTCGAGGCGGGTACGCAGTATTTT	CAGHLEAGTQYF
TRBD2	TRBV5-1	16	TRBJ2-3	NA	TGCGCCAGCAGCTTGGCCCCGGCGGGGGGCACAGATACGCAGTATTTT	CASSLAPAGGTDTQYF
NA	TRBV12-3/TRBV12-4	14	TRBJ1-1	few	TGTGCCAGCAGTGTTGGACATCGGACCACTGAAGCTTTCTTT	CASSVGHRTTEAFF
NA	TRBV5-1	15	TRBJ1-1	few	TGCGCCAGCAGCTCCCACCTACCAGAGAACACTGAAGCTTTCTTT	CASSSHLPENTEAFF
NA	TRBV24-1	17	TRBJ2-6	NA	TGTGCCACCAGTGATTCGTCCGTCCGGTCTGGGGCCAACGTCCTGACTTTC	CATSDSSVRSGANVLTF
NA	TRBV7-2	16	TRBJ2-7	NA	TGTGCCAGCAGCGACCAGGCGGGGACCAGCTCCTACGAGCAGTACTTC	CASSDQAGTSSYEQYF
NA	TRBV12-3/TRBV12-4	11	TRBJ2-1	NA	TGTGCCAGCAGTTCACAGGTCTCCTGGACTTTC	CASSSQVSWTF
TRBD2	TRBV29-1	12	TRBJ2-1	few	TGCAGCGTTGTACTAGCGGGGAATGAGCAGTTCTTC	CSVVLAGNEQFF
NA	TRBV12-3/TRBV12-4	14	TRBJ2-7	NA	TGTGCCAGCAGTCTTTTTCTCGCGGGTTACGAGCAGTACTTC	CASSLFLAGYEQYF
NA	TRBV2	15	TRBJ2-5	few	TGTGCCAGCCAGAGATTTTTTGGGGACCAAGAGACCCAGTACTTC	CASQRFFGDQETQYF
NA	TRBV11-1	18	TRBJ2-5	NA	TGTGCCAGCAGCTTGGCGGAAAGCGGGTGGCAGTACCAAGAGACCCAGTACTTC	CASSLAESGWQYQETQYF
NA	TRBV7-2	15	TRBJ2-5	few	TGTGCCAGCAGCTTAGGGTCTAGCAGCCAAGAGACCCAGTACTTC	CASSLGSSSQETQYF
NA	TRBV29-1	15	TRBJ2-1	few	TGCAGCGTTCGATTCCTAGCGCGTTCCTACAATGAGCAGTTCTTC	CSVRFLARSYNEQFF
NA	TRBV30	19	TRBJ2-3	NA	TGTGCCTGGAGTGTACGAAGGGGGGCGGACGTGTTGGGCACAGATACGCAGTATTTT	CAWSVRRGADVLGTDTQYF
TRBD2	TRBV6-1	16	TRBJ2-5	few	TGTGCCAGCAGTGGGGCTAGCGGGAGGATCGTAGAGACCCAGTACTTC	CASSGASGRIVETQYF
TRBD2	TRBV7-3	15	TRBJ2-3	few	TGTGCCAGCAGCCATTCAGCGGGACTCGCAGATACGCAGTATTTT	CASSHSAGLADTQYF
NA	TRBV7-9	14	TRBJ2-5	few	TGTGCCAGCAGCTTAGTTAACAGCCAAGAGACCCAGTACTTC	CASSLVNSQETQYF
NA	TRBV7-9	12	TRBJ2-7	NA	TGTGCCAGCAGCGCGACAGTATACGAGCAGTACTTC	CASSATVYEQYF
NA	TRBV20-1	13	TRBJ1-5	few	TGCAGTGCTAGTGAGACAATGAATCAGCCCCAGCATTTT	CSASETMNQPQHF
NA	TRBV12-3/TRBV12-4	14	TRBJ1-2	NA	TGTGCCAGCAGTTTAGTCCTGGGGTCTTATGGCTACACCTTC	CASSLVLGSYGYTF
NA	TRBV25-1	13	TRBJ1-2	NA	TGTGCCAGCAGAGAGGGGCTACAGAATGGCTACACCTTC	CASREGLQNGYTF
TRBD1	TRBV25-1	15	TRBJ1-2	NA	TGTGCCAGCGGCGCGGGAAGACAGGGTCCTGCAAGCTACACCTTC	CASGAGRQGPASYTF
TRBD2	TRBV11-2	14	TRBJ2-1	NA	TGTGCCAGCAGCCTAAGACTAGCGGGAGGGGAGCAGTTCTTC	CASSLRLAGGEQFF
NA	TRBV15	13	TRBJ2-3	few	TGTGCCACCAGCAGGGAAGGTGCAGATACGCAGTATTTT	CATSREGADTQYF
NA	TRBV7-2	14	TRBJ1-1	NA	TGTGCCAGCAGCTTAGACCGGACGAACACTGAAGCTTTCTTT	CASSLDRTNTEAFF
TRBD2	TRBV6-5	15	TRBJ2-1	NA	TGTGCCAGCAGTGTCCTAGCGGGAGGGCCCAATGAGCAGTTCTTC	CASSVLAGGPNEQFF
NA	TRBV7-2	13	TRBJ2-3	few	TGTGCCAGCAGCTCGCGAGGGGGGCCTACGCAGTATTTT	CASSSRGGPTQYF
NA	TRBV5-1	17	TRBJ1-1	NA	TGCGCCAGCAGCTTCCATCGATGGACCGAGGTGAACACTGAAGCTTTCTTT	CASSFHRWTEVNTEAFF
NA	TRBV6-5	14	TRBJ2-1	NA	TGTGCCAGCAGTTACGAGGGCTCCTACAATGAGCAGTTCTTC	CASSYEGSYNEQFF
TRBD2	TRBV7-2	16	TRBJ2-5	many	TGTGCCAGCAGCTTAGTTTTTACGGGGGGGGAGGCGGCCCAGTACTTC	CASSLVFTGGEAAQYF
TRBD1	TRBV7-9	14	TRBJ2-7	once	TGTGCCAGCAGCCCCGCAGGGGGACACTACGAGCAGTACTTC	CASSPAGGHYEQYF
TRBD1	TRBV6-2/TRBV6-3	14	TRBJ2-4	NA	TGTGCCAGCAGCCGCGCACAGGGGGCTGGCATTCAGTACTTC	CASSRAQGAGIQYF
NA	TRBV6-2/TRBV6-3	14	TRBJ2-5	NA	TGTGCCAGCAGTTTTTGGCCCGGCGCGGAGACCCAGTACTTC	CASSFWPGAETQYF
TRBD1	TRBV18	15	TRBJ1-2	few	TGTGCCAGCTCACCATCCGGATTCAGGGGGCGAGGCTACACCTTC	CASSPSGFRGRGYTF
TRBD1	TRBV11-3	12	TRBJ2-1	NA	TGTGCCAGCAGCTTACGGCCTCAGGGGGAGTTCTTC	CASSLRPQGEFF
NA	TRBV14	16	TRBJ1-1	NA	TGTGCCAGCAGCCCAAGTCAAGGGTTTATGAACACTGAAGCTTTCTTT	CASSPSQGFMNTEAFF
NA	TRBV28	15	TRBJ2-7	few	TGTGCCAGCAGTTCCCCCGCGGCAGAGTCCTACGAGCAGTACTTC	CASSSPAAESYEQYF
NA	TRBV6-1	14	TRBJ1-4	NA	TGTGCCAGCAGTTCGACAGTCTACAATGAAAAACTGTTTTTT	CASSSTVYNEKLFF
TRBD1	TRBV15	16	TRBJ2-7	few	TGTGCCACCAGCGCCGCGACAGGGCTTTCCTCCTACGAGCAGTACTTC	CATSAATGLSSYEQYF
NA	TRBV7-2	13	TRBJ2-3	many	TGTGCCAGCAGCTTAGCGAGTATGGATACGCAGTATTTT	CASSLASMDTQYF
NA	TRBV6-1	13	TRBJ1-2	NA	TGTGCCAGCAGTGAAGGGCGCCTGGGGGGCTACACCTTC	CASSEGRLGGYTF
NA	TRBV4-1	15	TRBJ2-1	NA	TGCGCCAGCCGGAAGACAGGAAACTCCTACAATGAGCAGTTCTTC	CASRKTGNSYNEQFF
NA	TRBV11-2	13	TRBJ2-1	NA	TGTGCCAGCAGGGGCTCCGTGGGCAATGAGCAGTTCTTC	CASRGSVGNEQFF
NA	TRBV2	14	TRBJ2-5	few	TGTGCCAGCGGGGGACGGCAATACCAAGAGACCCAGTACTTC	CASGGRQYQETQYF
TRBD2	TRBV5-6	15	TRBJ2-7	few	TGTGCCAGCAGCTCGCCTAGCGGGGGGTTTTACGAGCAGTACTTC	CASSSPSGGFYEQYF
NA	TRBV11-3	12	TRBJ1-4	few	TGTGCCAGCAGCGGACTTACGGAAAAACTGTTTTTT	CASSGLTEKLFF
TRBD1	TRBV4-2	15	TRBJ1-5	NA	TGTGCCAGCAGCCAAGAGGACAGGGTGGGTCAGCCCCAGCATTTT	CASSQEDRVGQPQHF
NA	TRBV18	18	TRBJ1-1	NA	TGTGCCAGCTCACAAAGTATGCAGGGGAAATTAGAGAACACTGAAGCTTTCTTT	CASSQSMQGKLENTEAFF
TRBD1	TRBV15	17	TRBJ2-7	NA	TGTGCCACCAGCAGATCCCCCGGGACAGCCGGCTCCTACGAGCAGTACTTC	CATSRSPGTAGSYEQYF
TRBD2	TRBV7-6	14	TRBJ2-7	NA	TGTGCCAGCAGCACTAGCGGGGGGAAGTACGAGCAGTACTTC	CASSTSGGKYEQYF
NA	TRBV4-3	14	TRBJ2-5	NA	TGCGCCAGCAGCCAGCGGACAGATCAAGAGACCCAGTACTTC	CASSQRTDQETQYF